These 10 T cell receptor beta chains were all obtained from the same sample, sequenced in a study of cytomegalovirus exposure and HLA in healthy donors. The PCR made use of 60 Vbeta and 13 Jbeta primers. Clones were read by immunoSEQ multiplex PCR, and TCRdb kept only the in-frame ones, dropping some. The data hold some 140,000 clones, with around 77% observed a single time. The sample comprised PBMCs. The receptor set was obtained from a man aged 25-45 years in good health.

The V and J genes are TRBV7-2 and TRBJ2-1, with 7 bases identical to TRBD2. Trimming took 3 bases from V and 7 from J; bases not matched to a gene: 6. The CDR3 runs 14 residues. Looked up from germline, CDR1 is SGHTA and CDR2 is FQGNSA. CDR3 loop: CASSFYGRNNEQFF. The CDR3 DNA is TGTGCCAGCAGCTTTTACGGGAGGAATAATGAGCAGTTCTTC.

J is TRBJ1-5 and V is TRBV6-5; no clear D. The CDR3 contains 12 residues. Trimming stripped 0 bases from V and 7 bases from J, with 4 bases between. The germline V gene encodes CDR1 MNHEY and CDR2 SVGAGI. The CDR3 region has the DNA TGTGCCAGCAGTTACTCGGAGCAGCCCCAGCATTTT. Its protein is CASSYSEQPQHF.

The rearrangement links TRBV29-1 to TRBJ1-2; 7 bases map to TRBD1. Germline CDR1 SQVTM, CDR2 ANQGSEA. With 4 bases clipped from V and 8 bases from J, the junction kept 16 bases outside the gene matches. The CDR3 runs to 15 residues. CDR3 in amino acids: CSVGKGARSENGYTF. The CDR3 DNA reads as TGCAGCGTTGGTAAGGGGGCGAGGTCGGAAAACGGCTACACCTTC.

The rearrangement uses TRBV23-1 and TRBJ1-4; unclear D gene. TRBV23-1 is assigned to the ORF class and has an uncertain function. The CDR3 totals 18 residues. Trimming left V 2 bases short and J 2 bases short, with 18 bases between. The CDR3: CASSQMPPAVGTNEKLFF. The CDR3 bases are TGCGCCAGCAGTCAAATGCCCCCCGCGGTTGGGACTAATGAAAAACTGTTTTTT.

The rearrangement uses TRBV7-2 and TRBJ1-5, with TRBD1 identical over 12 bases. From germline, CDR1 is SGHTA and CDR2 FQGNSA. J lost 4 bases, V lost 4 bases, and 8 bases had no gene match. This CDR3 has 17 amino acids. Written as DNA, the CDR3 is TGTGCCAGCAGCTCAAAGGGGACAGGGGGCTCGAATCAGCCCCAGCATTTT. Translation gives CASSSKGTGGSNQPQHF.

This clone was seen a single time. The chain has TRBV29-1 and TRBJ2-1, with D perhaps TRBD1 (6 bases). This CDR3 is built from 13 residues. The germline CDR1 and CDR2 sequences are SQVTM and ANQGSEA. Trimming took 3 bases from V and 10 from J, leaving 16 bases between them. The CDR3 bases are TGCAGCGTTGATAGGACAGATTCGAAGGAGCAGTTCTTC. It translates to CSVDRTDSKEQFF.

The chain carries TRBV27 and TRBJ2-1, with a weak D call TRBD2 (5 bases). The CDR3 sequence is 12 residues long. The germline gives CDR1 MNHEY, CDR2 SMNVEV (reference sequence). V was shortened by 6 bases and J by 15 bases, with 18 bases between the two germline ends. This chain's CDR3 is CASSPGGPERFF. DNA for the CDR3: TGTGCCAGCAGCCCCGGAGGCCCCGAGAGGTTCTTC.

This clone showed up just a few times. The rearrangement links TRBV14 to TRBJ1-5; a possible D gene is TRBD1 (5 bases). The CDR3 extends over 13 amino acids. Trimming shortened V by 5 bases and J by 3 bases, and 8 bases separated the two germline ends. Germline assignment: CDR1 SGHDN and CDR2 FVKESK. The CDR3: CASSAGHNQPQHF. As DNA, the CDR3 is TGTGCCAGCAGCGCAGGGCACAATCAGCCCCAGCATTTT.

The chain carries TRBV5-4 and TRBJ2-1; the D gene is possibly TRBD2 (7 bases). Trimming left V 5 bases short and J 6 bases short, with 18 bases between. Germline-derived CDR1 and CDR2 are SGHNT and YYREEE (reference sequence). The CDR3 is 15 residues long. The CDR3 reads CASSWGGRGTNEQFF. CDR3 coding DNA: TGTGCCAGCAGTTGGGGGGGGCGGGGGACCAATGAGCAGTTCTTC.

Concerning this clone: A junction end diverges from the germline sequence, so it may reflect a read error. The CDR3 here is CSSSLVAGSATNEKLFF. CDR3 coding DNA: TGTTCCAGCAGCTTAGTGGCAGGGTCTGCAACTAATGAAAAACTGTTTTTT. The chain recombines TRBV7-9 with TRBJ1-4; D is perhaps TRBD1 (5 bases). This CDR3 has 17 residues. Germline V gene sequence: CDR1 SEHNR, CDR2 FQNEAQ (reference sequence).